The subject of this entry is one T cell receptor (beta chain). The data were taken from a study of T cell changes during pregnancy in multiple sclerosis. Repertoires were generated with immunoSEQ multiplex PCR, while TCRdb's copy carries only in-frame clones and drops some. In the table there are about 56,000 clones, around 91% of which are singletons. This CDR3 has 15 amino acids. Losses at the gene ends were 3 bases for V and 4 bases for J; bases not matched to a gene: 9. The germline CDR1 and CDR2 sequences are SEHNR and FQNEAQ (reference sequence). This sequence was found in a female donor with multiple sclerosis, enrolled in a pregnancy study. Sequences were derived from peripheral blood, sampled after pregnancy. The chain couples TRBV7-9 to TRBJ2-7; 7 positions match TRBD2. DNA for the CDR3: TGTGCCAGCAGCTTTGCGGGACTAATATCTTACGAGCAGTACTTC. Translating it yields CASSFAGLISYEQYF.